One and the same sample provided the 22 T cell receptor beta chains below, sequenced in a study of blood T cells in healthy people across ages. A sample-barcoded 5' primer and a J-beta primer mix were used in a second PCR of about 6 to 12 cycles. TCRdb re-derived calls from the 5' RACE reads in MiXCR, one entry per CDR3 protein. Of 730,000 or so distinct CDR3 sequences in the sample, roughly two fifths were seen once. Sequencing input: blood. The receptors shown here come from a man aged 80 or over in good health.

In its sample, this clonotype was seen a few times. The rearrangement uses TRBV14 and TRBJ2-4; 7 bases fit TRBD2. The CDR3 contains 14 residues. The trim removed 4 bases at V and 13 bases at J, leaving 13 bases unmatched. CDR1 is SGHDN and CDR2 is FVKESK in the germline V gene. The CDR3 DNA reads TGTGCCAGCAGCCGACCCGGACTAGATCTTTTGCAGTACTTC. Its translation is CASSRPGLDLLQYF. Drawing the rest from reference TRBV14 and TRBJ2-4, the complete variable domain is EAGVTQFPSHSVIEKGQTVTLRCDPISGHDNLYWYRRVMGKEIKFLLHFVKESKQDESGMPNNRFLAERTGGTYSTLKVQPAELEDSGVYFCASSRPGLDLLQYFGAGTRLSVL.

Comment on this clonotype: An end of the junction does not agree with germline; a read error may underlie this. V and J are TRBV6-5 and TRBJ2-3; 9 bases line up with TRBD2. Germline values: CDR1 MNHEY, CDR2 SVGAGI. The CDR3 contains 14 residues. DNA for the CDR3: TGTGCCAGCAGTAGACTAGCGGAACAAGATACGCGGTATTTT. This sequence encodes CASSRLAEQDTRYF.

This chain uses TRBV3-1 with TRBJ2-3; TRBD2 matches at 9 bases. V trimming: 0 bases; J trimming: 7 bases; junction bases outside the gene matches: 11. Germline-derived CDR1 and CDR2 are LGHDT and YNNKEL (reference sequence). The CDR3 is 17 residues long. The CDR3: CASSQDQGSGSWNTQYF. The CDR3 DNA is TGTGCCAGCAGCCAAGATCAGGGTAGCGGGAGTTGGAATACGCAGTATTTT.

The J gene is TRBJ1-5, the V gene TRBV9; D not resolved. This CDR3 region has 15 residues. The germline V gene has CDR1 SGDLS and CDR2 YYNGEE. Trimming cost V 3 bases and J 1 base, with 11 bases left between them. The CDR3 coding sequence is TGTGCCAGCAGCGCCCGGGGTTGGAGCAATCAGCCCCAGCATTTT. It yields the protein CASSARGWSNQPQHF.

The CDR3 DNA sequence: TGCAGTGCTAGAGGGCGGATTAGGGCAGATACGCAGTATTTT. Protein product: CSARGRIRADTQYF. V usage is TRBV20-1 and J usage is TRBJ2-3, with D uncertain. Trimming shortened V by 1 base and J by 4 bases, and 12 bases separated the two germline ends. Germline V CDR1 and CDR2: DFQATT, SNEGSKA (reference sequence). The CDR3 is 14 amino acids.

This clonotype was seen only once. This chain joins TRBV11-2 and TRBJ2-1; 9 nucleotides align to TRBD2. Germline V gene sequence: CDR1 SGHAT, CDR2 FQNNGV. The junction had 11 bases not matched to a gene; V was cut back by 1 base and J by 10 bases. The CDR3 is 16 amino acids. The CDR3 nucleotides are TGTGCCAGCAGCTTAGTTGGCGGGAGGGCCTTTCGAGAGCAGTTCTTC. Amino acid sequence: CASSLVGGRAFREQFF.

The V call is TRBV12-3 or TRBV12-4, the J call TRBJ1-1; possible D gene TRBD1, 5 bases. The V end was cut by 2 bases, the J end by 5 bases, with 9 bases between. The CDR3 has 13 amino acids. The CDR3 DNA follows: TGTGCCAGCAGTTTAACGGAGGGGACTGAAGCTTTCTTT. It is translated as CASSLTEGTEAFF.

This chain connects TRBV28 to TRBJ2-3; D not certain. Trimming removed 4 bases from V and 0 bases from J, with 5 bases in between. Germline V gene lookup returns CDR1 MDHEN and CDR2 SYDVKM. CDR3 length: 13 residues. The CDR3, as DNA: TGTGCCAGCAGTTCATACAGCACAGATACGCAGTATTTT. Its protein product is CASSSYSTDTQYF.

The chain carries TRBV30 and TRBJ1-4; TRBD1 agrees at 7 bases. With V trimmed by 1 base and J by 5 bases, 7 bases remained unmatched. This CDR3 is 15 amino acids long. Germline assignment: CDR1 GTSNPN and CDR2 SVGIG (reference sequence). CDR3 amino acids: CAWSGAGTANEKLFF. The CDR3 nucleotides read TGTGCCTGGAGTGGTGCCGGGACAGCCAATGAAAAACTGTTTTTT.

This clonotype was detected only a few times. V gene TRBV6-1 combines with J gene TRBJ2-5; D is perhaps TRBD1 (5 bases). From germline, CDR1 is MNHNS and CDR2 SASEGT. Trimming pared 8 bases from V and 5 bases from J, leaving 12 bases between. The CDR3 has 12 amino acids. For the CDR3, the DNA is TGTGCCAGCGGGGCGATCATGGAGACCCAGTACTTC. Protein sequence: CASGAIMETQYF.

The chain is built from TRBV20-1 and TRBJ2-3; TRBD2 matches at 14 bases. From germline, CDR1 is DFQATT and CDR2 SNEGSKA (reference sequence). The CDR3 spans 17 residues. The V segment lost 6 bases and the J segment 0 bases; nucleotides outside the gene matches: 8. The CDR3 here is CSAPGTSGGPSTDTQYF. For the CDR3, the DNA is TGCAGTGCGCCCGGGACTAGCGGGGGCCCTAGCACAGATACGCAGTATTTT.

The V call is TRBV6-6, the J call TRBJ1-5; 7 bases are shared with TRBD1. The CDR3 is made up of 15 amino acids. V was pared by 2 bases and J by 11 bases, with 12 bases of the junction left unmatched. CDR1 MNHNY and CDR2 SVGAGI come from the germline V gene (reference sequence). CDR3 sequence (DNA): TGTGCCAGCAGTTACCATACTACAGGGGAGGTGGCCCAGCATTTT. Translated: CASSYHTTGEVAQHF.

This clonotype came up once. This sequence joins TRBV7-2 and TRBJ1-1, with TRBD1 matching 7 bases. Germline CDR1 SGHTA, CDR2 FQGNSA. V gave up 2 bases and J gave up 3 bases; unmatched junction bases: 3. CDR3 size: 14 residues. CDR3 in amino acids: CASSLPGGDTEAFF. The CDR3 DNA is TGTGCCAGCAGCTTACCAGGGGGGGACACTGAAGCTTTCTTT.

Here the CDR3 reads CASSQSQRRNEQYF. For the CDR3, the DNA is TGTGCCAGCAGCCAATCACAGCGGCGAAACGAGCAGTACTTC. The V call is TRBV3-1, the J call TRBJ2-5, with D possibly being TRBD2 (5 bases). The J call could be wrong; TRBJ2-7 is a better fit for the DNA end. CDR3 length: 14 amino acids. Per germline, CDR1 LGHDT and CDR2 YNNKEL (reference sequence).

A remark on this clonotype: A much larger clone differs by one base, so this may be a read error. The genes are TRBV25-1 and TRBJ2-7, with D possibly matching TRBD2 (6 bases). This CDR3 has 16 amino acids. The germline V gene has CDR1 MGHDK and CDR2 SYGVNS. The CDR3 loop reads CANSAPGLGGTYEQYF. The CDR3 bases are TGTGCCAACAGTGCCCCGGGACTGGGCGGAACCTACGAGCAGTACTTC.

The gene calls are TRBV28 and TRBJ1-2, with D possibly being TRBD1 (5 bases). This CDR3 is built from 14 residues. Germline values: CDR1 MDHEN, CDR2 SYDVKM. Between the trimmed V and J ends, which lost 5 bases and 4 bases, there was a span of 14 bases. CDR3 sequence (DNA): TGTGCCAGCAGTCCCGCCCGGGGCCCCTATGGCTACACCTTC. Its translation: CASSPARGPYGYTF.

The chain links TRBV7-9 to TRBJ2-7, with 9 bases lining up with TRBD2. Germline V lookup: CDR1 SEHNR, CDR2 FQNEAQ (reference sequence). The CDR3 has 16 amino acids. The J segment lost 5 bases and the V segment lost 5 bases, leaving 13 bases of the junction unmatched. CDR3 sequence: CASSPSGKERTHEQYF. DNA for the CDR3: TGTGCCAGCAGCCCTAGCGGGAAAGAACGGACCCACGAGCAGTACTTC.

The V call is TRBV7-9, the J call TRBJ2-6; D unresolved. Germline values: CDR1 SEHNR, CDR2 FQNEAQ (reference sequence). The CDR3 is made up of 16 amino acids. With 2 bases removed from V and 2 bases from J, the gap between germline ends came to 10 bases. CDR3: CASSLIGLAGANVLTF. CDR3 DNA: TGTGCCAGCAGCTTAATTGGGCTCGCTGGGGCCAACGTCCTGACTTTC.

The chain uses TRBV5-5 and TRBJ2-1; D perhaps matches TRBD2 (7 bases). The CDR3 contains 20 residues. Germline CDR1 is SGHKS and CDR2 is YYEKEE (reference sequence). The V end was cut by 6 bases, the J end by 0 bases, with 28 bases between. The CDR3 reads CASTPLGRGPTLISYNEQFF. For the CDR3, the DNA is TGTGCCAGCACCCCACTTGGGCGGGGGCCCACCTTAATCTCCTACAATGAGCAGTTCTTC. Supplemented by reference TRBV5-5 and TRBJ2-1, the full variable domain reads DAGVTQSPTHLIKTRGQQVTLRCSPISGHKSVSWYQQVLGQGPQFIFQYYEKEERGRGNFPDRFSARQFPNYSSELNVNALLLGDSALYLCASTPLGRGPTLISYNEQFFGPGTRLTVL.

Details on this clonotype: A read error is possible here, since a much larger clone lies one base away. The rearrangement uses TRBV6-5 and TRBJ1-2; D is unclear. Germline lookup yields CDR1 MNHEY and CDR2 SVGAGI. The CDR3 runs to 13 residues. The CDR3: CAGRQPVHYGYTF. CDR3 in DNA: TGTGCCGGCAGGCAGCCGGTTCACTATGGCTACACCTTC.

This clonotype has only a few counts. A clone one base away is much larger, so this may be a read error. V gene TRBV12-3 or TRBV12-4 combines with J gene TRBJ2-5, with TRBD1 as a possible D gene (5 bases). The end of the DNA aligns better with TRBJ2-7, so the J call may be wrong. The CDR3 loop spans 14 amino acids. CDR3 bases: TGTGCCAGCAGTGTAGTGGCAGGGATGGACGAGCAGTACTTC. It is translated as CASSVVAGMDEQYF.

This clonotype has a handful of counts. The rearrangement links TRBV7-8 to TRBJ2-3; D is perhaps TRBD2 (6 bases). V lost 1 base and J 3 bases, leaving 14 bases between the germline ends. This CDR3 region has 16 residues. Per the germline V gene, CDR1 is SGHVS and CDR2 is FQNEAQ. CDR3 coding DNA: TGTGCCAGCAGCTTAGGGGGGACCGGGGGAACAGATACGCAGTATTTT. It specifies CASSLGGTGGTDTQYF.